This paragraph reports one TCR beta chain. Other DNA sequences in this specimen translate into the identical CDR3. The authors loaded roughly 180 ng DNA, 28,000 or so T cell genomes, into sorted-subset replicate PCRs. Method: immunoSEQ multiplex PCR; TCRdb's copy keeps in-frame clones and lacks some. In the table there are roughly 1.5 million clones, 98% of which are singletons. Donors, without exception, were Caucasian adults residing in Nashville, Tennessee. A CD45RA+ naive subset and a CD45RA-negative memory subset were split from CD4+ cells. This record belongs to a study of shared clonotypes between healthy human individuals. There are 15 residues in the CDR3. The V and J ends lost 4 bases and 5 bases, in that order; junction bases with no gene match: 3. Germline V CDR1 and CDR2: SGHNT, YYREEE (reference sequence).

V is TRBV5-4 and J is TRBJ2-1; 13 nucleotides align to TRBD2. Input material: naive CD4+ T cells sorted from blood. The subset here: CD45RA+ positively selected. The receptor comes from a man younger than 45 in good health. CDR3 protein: CASSPGLAGNNEQFF. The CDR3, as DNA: TGTGCCAGCAGCCCGGGACTAGCGGGAAACAATGAGCAGTTCTTC.